This T cell receptor beta chain was sequenced for a study of blood T cell repertoires in COVID-19. Study as a whole: Acute and convalescent COVID-19 samples came from the United States, Italy and Spain.

Some clones are missing from TCRdb's copy, which holds only in-frame ones; the method was immunoSEQ multiplex PCR. The sample holds more than 120,000 clones, about 87% seen once. With 0 bases removed from V and 4 bases from J, the gap between germline ends came to 9 bases. The CDR3 is 15 residues long. In germline, CDR1 is KGHSH, CDR2 LQKENI. V and J are TRBV18 and TRBJ1-4, with a tentative D call TRBD1 (5 bases). Sequencing used PBMCs or T cells enriched from blood (not recorded which). The clonotype was recovered from a man in his fifties in a cohort exposed to, infected with or recovered from COVID-19 (not recorded which). CDR3 loop: CASSPPGTVNEKLFF. CDR3 DNA sequence: TGTGCCAGCTCACCACCAGGGACTGTTAATGAAAAACTGTTTTTT. Filled out from reference TRBV18 and TRBJ1-4, the complete variable domain reads NAGVMQNPRHLVRRRGQEARLRCSPMKGHSHVYWYRQLPEEGLKFMVYLQKENIIDESGMPKERFSAEFPKEGPSILRIQQVVRGDSAAYFCASSPPGTVNEKLFFGSGTQLSVL.